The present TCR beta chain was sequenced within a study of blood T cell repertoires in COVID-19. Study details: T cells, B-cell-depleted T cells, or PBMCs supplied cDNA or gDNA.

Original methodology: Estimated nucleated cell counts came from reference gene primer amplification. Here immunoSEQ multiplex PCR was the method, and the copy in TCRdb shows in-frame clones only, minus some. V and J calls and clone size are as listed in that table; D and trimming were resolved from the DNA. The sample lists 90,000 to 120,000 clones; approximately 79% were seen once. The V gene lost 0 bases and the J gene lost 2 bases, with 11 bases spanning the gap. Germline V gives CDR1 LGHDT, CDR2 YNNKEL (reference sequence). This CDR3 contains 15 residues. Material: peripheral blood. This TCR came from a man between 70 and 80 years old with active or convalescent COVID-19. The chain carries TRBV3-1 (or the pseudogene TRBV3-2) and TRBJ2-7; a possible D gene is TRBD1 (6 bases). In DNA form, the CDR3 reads TGTGCCAGCAGCCAAGAAGGGCAGGGGCCCTACGAGCAGTACTTC. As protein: CASSQEGQGPYEQYF.